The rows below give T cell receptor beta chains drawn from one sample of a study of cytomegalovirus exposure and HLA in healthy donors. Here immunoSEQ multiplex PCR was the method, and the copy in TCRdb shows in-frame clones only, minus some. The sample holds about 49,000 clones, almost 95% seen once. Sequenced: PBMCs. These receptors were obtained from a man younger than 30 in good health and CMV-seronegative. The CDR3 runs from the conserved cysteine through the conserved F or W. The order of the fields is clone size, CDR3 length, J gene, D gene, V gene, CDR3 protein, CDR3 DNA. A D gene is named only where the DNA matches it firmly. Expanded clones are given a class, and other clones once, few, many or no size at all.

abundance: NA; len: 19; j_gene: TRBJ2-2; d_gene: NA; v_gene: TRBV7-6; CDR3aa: CASSLYETIRGANTGELFF; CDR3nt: TGTGCCAGCAGCTTATACGAAACTATTCGCGGGGCGAACACCGGGGAGCTGTTTTTT
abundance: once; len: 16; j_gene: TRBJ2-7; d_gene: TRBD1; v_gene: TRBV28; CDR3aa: CASSFNSGTETYEQYF; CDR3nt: TGTGCCAGCAGCTTTAACTCCGGGACAGAAACCTACGAGCAGTACTTC
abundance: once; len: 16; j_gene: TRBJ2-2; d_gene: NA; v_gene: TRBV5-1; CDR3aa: CASSLSGPPITGELFF; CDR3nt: TGCGCCAGCAGCTTGTCGGGTCCCCCTATCACCGGGGAGCTGTTTTTT
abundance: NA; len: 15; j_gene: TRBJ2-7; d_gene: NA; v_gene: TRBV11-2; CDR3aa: CASSLEQLNSYEQYF; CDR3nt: TGTGCCAGCAGCTTAGAACAGCTCAACTCCTACGAGCAGTACTTC
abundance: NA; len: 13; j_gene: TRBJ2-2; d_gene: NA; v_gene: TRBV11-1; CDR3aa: CASSLGGTGELFF; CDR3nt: TGTGCCAGCAGCTTGGGGGGAACCGGGGAGCTGTTTTTT
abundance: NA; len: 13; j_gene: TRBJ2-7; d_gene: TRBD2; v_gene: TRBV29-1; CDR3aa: CSVTTSGINEQYF; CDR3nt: TGCAGCGTAACGACTAGCGGGATAAACGAGCAGTACTTC
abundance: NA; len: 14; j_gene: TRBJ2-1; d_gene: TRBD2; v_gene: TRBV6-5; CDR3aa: CASRGGSRHNEQFF; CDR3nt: TGTGCCAGCAGAGGCGGGAGTCGCCACAATGAGCAGTTCTTC
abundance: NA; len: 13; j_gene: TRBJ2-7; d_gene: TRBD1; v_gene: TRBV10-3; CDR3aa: CAISEQGAGEQYF; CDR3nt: TGTGCCATCAGTGAACAGGGGGCGGGCGAGCAGTACTTC
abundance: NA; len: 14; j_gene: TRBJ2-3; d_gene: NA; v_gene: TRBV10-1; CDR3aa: CASSADISTDTQYF; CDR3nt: TGCGCCAGCAGTGCTGACATAAGCACAGATACGCAGTATTTT
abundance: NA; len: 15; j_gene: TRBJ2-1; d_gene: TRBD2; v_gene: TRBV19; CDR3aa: CASTVPGEGSNEQFF; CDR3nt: TGTGCCAGTACTGTGCCGGGGGAGGGTAGCAATGAGCAGTTCTTC
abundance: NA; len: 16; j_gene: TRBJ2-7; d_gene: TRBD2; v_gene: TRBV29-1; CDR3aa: CSVQLAGGKSSYEQYF; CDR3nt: TGCAGCGTTCAGCTAGCGGGAGGAAAAAGCTCCTACGAGCAGTACTTC
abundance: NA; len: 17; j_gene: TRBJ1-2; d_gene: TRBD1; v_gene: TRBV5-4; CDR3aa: CASSLTSGQGGSYGYTF; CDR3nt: TGTGCCAGCAGCTTGACTTCGGGTCAGGGGGGATCCTATGGCTACACCTTC
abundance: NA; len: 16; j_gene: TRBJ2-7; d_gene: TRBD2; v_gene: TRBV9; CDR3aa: CASSVGGLAGRGEQYF; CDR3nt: TGTGCCAGCAGCGTAGGTGGGCTAGCGGGCCGGGGGGAGCAGTACTTC
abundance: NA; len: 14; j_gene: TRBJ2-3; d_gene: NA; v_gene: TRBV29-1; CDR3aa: CSVGGSAPTDTQYF; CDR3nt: TGCAGCGTGGGGGGAAGCGCCCCCACAGATACGCAGTATTTT
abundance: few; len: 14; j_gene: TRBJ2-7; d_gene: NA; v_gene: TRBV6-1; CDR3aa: CASSEERYSYEQYF; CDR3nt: TGTGCCAGCAGTGAAGAGCGGTACTCCTACGAGCAGTACTTC
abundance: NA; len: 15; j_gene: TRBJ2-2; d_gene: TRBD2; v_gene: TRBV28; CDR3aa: CASRKREQGTGELFF; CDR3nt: TGTGCCAGCCGCAAGCGGGAGCAGGGCACCGGGGAGCTGTTTTTT
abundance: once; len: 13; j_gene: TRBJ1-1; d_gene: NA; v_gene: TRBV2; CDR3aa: CASSEREDTEAFF; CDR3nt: TGTGCCAGCAGTGAGCGAGAGGACACTGAAGCTTTCTTT
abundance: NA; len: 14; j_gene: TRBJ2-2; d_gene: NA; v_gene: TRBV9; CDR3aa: CASRPDSSTGELFF; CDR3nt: TGTGCCAGCCGGCCGGACAGCAGCACCGGGGAGCTGTTTTTT
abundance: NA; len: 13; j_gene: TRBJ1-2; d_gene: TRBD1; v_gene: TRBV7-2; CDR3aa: CASRDTGDYGYTF; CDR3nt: TGTGCCAGCAGGGACACAGGGGACTATGGCTACACCTTC
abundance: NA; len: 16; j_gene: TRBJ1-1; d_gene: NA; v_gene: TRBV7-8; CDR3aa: CASSLKQGYWETEAFF; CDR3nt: TGTGCCAGCAGCTTAAAGCAGGGTTACTGGGAAACTGAAGCTTTCTTT
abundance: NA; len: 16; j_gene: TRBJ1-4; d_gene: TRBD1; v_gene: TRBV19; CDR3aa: CASRGQGTATNEKLFF; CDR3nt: TGTGCCAGTAGGGGACAGGGAACTGCAACTAATGAAAAACTGTTTTTT
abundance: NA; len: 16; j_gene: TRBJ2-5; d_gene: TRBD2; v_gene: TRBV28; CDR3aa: CASRRSGTSGRGAQYF; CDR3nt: TGTGCCAGCAGGAGATCCGGGACTAGCGGGAGGGGTGCCCAGTACTTC
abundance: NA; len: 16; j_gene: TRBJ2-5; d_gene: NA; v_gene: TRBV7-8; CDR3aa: CASSLGNRGRQETQYF; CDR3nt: TGTGCCAGCAGCTTAGGAAACCGGGGGAGGCAAGAGACCCAGTACTTC
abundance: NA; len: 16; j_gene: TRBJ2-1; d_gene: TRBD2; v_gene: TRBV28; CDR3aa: CASSLLGSGSPKEQFF; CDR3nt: TGTGCCAGCAGTTTATTGGGTAGCGGGAGCCCCAAGGAGCAGTTCTTC
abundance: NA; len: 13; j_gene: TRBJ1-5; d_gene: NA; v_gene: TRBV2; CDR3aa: CASSEGVVRSQHF; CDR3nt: TGTGCCAGCAGTGAAGGGGTGGTCCGGAGCCAGCATTTT
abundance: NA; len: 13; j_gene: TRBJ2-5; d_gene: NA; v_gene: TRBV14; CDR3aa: CASSQNPQETQYF; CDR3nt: TGTGCCAGCAGCCAAAATCCACAAGAGACCCAGTACTTC
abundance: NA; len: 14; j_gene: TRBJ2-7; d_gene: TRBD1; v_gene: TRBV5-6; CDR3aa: CASSFLGRGYEQYF; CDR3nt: TGTGCCAGCAGCTTCTTAGGCAGGGGGTACGAGCAGTACTTC
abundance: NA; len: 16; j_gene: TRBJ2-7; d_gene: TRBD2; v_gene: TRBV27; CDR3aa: CASSLYPGGETYEQYF; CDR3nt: TGTGCCAGCAGTTTATACCCGGGGGGTGAGACCTACGAGCAGTACTTC
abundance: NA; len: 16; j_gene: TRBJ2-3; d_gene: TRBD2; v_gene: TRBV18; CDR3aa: CASSSSSGGRTDTQYF; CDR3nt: TGTGCCAGCTCATCTTCTAGCGGGGGACGCACAGATACGCAGTATTTT
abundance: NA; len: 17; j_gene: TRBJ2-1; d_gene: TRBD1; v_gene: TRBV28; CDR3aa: CASSPPTGQGARNEQFF; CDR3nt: TGTGCCAGCAGTCCCCCGACCGGACAGGGGGCCCGGAATGAGCAGTTCTTC
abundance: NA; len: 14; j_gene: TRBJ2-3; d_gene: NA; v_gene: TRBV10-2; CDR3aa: CASSESRMTDTQYF; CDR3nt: TGCGCCAGCAGTGAGTCGCGTATGACAGATACGCAGTATTTT
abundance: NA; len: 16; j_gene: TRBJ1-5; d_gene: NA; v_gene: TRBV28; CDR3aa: CASTLGSGLPNQPQHF; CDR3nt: TGTGCCAGCACCCTTGGCTCAGGGTTGCCCAATCAGCCCCAGCATTTT
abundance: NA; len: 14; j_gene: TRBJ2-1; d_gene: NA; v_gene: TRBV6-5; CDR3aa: CASSYSPGGNEQFF; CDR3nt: TGTGCCAGCAGTTACAGCCCCGGGGGCAATGAGCAGTTCTTC
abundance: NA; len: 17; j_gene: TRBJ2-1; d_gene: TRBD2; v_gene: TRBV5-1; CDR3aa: CASSRTTSGDYYNEQFF; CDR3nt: TGCGCCAGCAGCCGAACGACTAGCGGGGACTACTACAATGAGCAGTTCTTC
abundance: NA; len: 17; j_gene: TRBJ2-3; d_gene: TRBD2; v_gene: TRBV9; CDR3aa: CASSPRLAGGSTDTQYF; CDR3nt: TGTGCCAGCAGCCCACGACTAGCGGGGGGCAGCACAGATACGCAGTATTTT
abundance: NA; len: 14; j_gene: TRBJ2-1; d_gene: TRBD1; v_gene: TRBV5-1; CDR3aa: CASTKDRGGNEQFF; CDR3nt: TGCGCCAGCACGAAGGACAGGGGAGGCAATGAGCAGTTCTTC
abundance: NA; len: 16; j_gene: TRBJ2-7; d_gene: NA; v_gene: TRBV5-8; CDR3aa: CASSIDDRIYSYEQYF; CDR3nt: TGTGCCAGCAGTATAGACGACAGGATCTACTCCTACGAGCAGTACTTC
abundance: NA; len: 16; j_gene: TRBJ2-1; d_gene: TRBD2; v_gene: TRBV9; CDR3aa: CASSPAGTSGYNEQFF; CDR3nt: TGTGCCAGCAGCCCGGCGGGGACTAGCGGCTACAATGAGCAGTTCTTC
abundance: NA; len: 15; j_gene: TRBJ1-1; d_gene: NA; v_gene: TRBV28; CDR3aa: CASSFLRGQNTEAFF; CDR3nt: TGTGCCAGCAGTTTCCTCCGGGGACAGAACACTGAAGCTTTCTTT
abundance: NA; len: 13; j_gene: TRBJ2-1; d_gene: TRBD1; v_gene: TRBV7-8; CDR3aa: CASSGTAYNEQFF; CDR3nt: TGTGCCAGCAGCGGGACAGCCTACAATGAGCAGTTCTTC
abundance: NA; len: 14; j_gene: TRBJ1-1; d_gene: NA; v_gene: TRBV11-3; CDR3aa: CASSFSQKNTEAFF; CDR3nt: TGTGCCAGCAGCTTTTCACAGAAGAACACTGAAGCTTTCTTT
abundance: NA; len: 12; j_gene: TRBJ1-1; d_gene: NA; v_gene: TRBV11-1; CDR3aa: CASKGLGREAFF; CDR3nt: TGTGCCAGCAAGGGGCTAGGGCGTGAAGCTTTCTTT
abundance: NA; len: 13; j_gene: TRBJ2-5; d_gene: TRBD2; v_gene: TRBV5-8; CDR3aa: CASLGGYQETQYF; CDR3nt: TGTGCCAGCTTGGGGGGGTACCAAGAGACCCAGTACTTC
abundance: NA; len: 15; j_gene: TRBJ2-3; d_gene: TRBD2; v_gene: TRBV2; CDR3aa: CATIPGLASTDTQYF; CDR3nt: TGTGCCACGATTCCGGGACTAGCCAGCACAGATACGCAGTATTTT
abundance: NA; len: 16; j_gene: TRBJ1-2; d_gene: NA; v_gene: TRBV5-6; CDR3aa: CASSVDILIAPYGYTF; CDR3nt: TGTGCCAGCAGCGTGGACATCCTTATTGCCCCTTATGGCTACACCTTC
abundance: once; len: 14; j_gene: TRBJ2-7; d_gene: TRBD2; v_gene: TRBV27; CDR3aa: CASSIAGAGYEQYF; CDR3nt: TGTGCCAGCAGCATAGCGGGAGCCGGATACGAGCAGTACTTC
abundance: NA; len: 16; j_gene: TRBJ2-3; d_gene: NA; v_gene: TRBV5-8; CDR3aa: CASSLKAFWGADTQYF; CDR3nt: TGTGCCAGCAGCTTGAAGGCATTCTGGGGCGCAGATACGCAGTATTTT
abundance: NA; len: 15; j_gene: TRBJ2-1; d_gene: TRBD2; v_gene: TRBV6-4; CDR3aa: CASSDGASGNNEQFF; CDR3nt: TGTGCCAGCAGTGACGGGGCTAGCGGGAACAATGAGCAGTTCTTC
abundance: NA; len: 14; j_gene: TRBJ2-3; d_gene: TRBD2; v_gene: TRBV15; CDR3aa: CAILTSGETDTQYF; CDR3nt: TGTGCCATCCTGACTAGCGGGGAGACAGATACGCAGTATTTT
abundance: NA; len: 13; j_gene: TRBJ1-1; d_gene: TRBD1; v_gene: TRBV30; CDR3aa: CAWSSGGLTEAFF; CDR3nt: TGTGCCTGGAGTTCAGGGGGGCTCACTGAAGCTTTCTTT